The clone carrying this T cell receptor beta chain was seen ten or more times. Its specificity is unknown. Germline CDR1 reads SEHNR; CDR2 reads FQNEAQ (reference sequence). The CDR3 runs 15 residues. V was clipped by 5 bases and J by 0 bases; unmatched bases: 5. These data originate in a study of T cells in Graves' hyperthyroidism and ophthalmopathy. Broader study findings: Most expanded thyroid clonotypes above 0.001 recurred in blood. Ophthalmopathy got predicted by the model a median about six months before its onset.

Amplified TCR beta CDR3 regions derived from RNA transcripts. HTBI primers were the set used in a first-round RT-PCR of the TCR CDR3. One entry per CDR3 protein, called by TCRdb with MiXCR from the multiplex PCR reads. The table records hundreds of thousands of distinct CDR3 sequences, 45% of them present only once. The source of this sequence is an adult man with Graves' disease, either hyperthyroidism or ophthalmopathy (not recorded which). Sequences were obtained from peripheral blood or thyroid tissue (not recorded which). This chain connects TRBV7-9 to TRBJ2-7; 9 nucleotides align to TRBD2. The CDR3: CASSERLAVSYEQYF. The CDR3 region has the DNA TGTGCCAGCAGCGAGCGACTAGCGGTCTCCTACGAGCAGTACTTC.